The T cell receptor (beta chain) described here comes from a study of OX40 agonist ivuxolimab in advanced cancers. For the study at large: Around 40% of patients had received prior checkpoint inhibitor therapy. Partial responses were recorded for three patients, including one with hepatocellular carcinoma and two with cutaneous melanoma.

Clones were read by immunoSEQ multiplex PCR, and TCRdb kept only the in-frame ones, dropping some. Among tens of thousands of clones listed, around 89% were seen once. Regarding the study as a whole: Antigen specificity remained undetermined for the expanded peripheral T cells.

Details on this clone: The antigen remains undetermined.

Enrollment shut out patients with autoimmune disease history or systemic immunosuppression. The CDR3 has 16 amino acids. V lost 7 bases to trimming and J lost 1 base, with 19 bases between them. CDR1 is LNHDA, CDR2 SQIVND, per germline (reference sequence). The sequence derives from an adult with an advanced solid tumor such as melanoma, head and neck, liver or kidney cancer. The material was CD4+ or CD8+ T cells sorted from blood, obtained in a trial of the OX40 agonist ivuxolimab. This rearrangement joins TRBV19 to TRBJ1-1; D perhaps matches TRBD1 (5 bases). The CDR3 sequence is CASTRTGGGKNTEAFF. CDR3 nucleotides: TGTGCCAGTACCAGGACTGGTGGGGGAAAGAACACTGAAGCTTTCTTT.